One sample yielded the 22 T cell receptor beta chains listed below, sequenced in a study of blood T cell repertoires in COVID-19. Produced via immunoSEQ multiplex PCR; TCRdb's table is partial and in-frame only. The sample lists a few hundred thousand clones, about 88% occurring once. Sequencing input: PBMCs or T cells enriched from blood (not recorded which). The origin of the receptors is a woman aged 30 to 39 who had been exposed to COVID-19.

The chain has TRBV27 and TRBJ1-6; weak D call: TRBD1 (5 bases). The CDR3 runs to 14 residues. Trimming left V 4 bases short and J 7 bases short, with 11 bases between. Germline assignment: CDR1 MNHEY and CDR2 SMNVEV (reference sequence). CDR3 residues: CASSWQGSNSPLHF. DNA for the CDR3: TGTGCCAGCAGTTGGCAGGGATCCAATTCACCCCTCCACTTT.

The chain couples TRBV27 to TRBJ1-5, with 8 positions matching TRBD1. The V and J ends lost 5 bases and 6 bases, in that order; junction bases with no gene match: 6. Germline assignment: CDR1 MNHEY and CDR2 SMNVEV (reference sequence). This CDR3 comprises 14 residues. The CDR3 coding sequence is TGTGCCAGCAGTAAACAGGGGGAAGGTCAGCCCCAGCATTTT. Protein sequence: CASSKQGEGQPQHF.

Only one count was recorded for this clone. CDR3 nucleotides: TGCGCCAGCAGCTTGGGACTAGCGGGGGGCTTTAGCTCCTACAATGAGCAGTTCTTC. It translates to CASSLGLAGGFSSYNEQFF. V and J are TRBV5-1 and TRBJ2-1; 13 positions match TRBD2. Germline CDR1 SGHRS, CDR2 YFSETQ. The V and J ends lost 0 bases and 0 bases, in that order; junction bases with no gene match: 6. This CDR3 spans 19 amino acids.

This clone appeared once. The genes are TRBV11-2 and TRBJ1-1, with 10 positions matching TRBD1. The CDR3 sequence is 15 residues long. The V segment lost 1 base and the J segment 7 bases; nucleotides outside the gene matches: 6. Germline loops: CDR1 SGHAT, CDR2 FQNNGV. The CDR3 protein is CASSLAPGQGFEAFF. The DNA for the CDR3 is TGTGCCAGCAGCTTAGCCCCGGGACAGGGGTTTGAAGCTTTCTTT.

On this clone: This may come from a read error, since a much larger clone is one base off. Other nucleotide sequences in the sample specify the same CDR3. V and J are TRBV27 and TRBJ2-3; 7 nucleotides line up with TRBD1. J was trimmed by 0 bases and V by 2 bases; bases with no gene match: 2. The CDR3 has 15 amino acids. Per the germline V gene, CDR1 is MNHEY and CDR2 is SMNVEV (reference sequence). CDR3 sequence: CASSLRGQSTDTQYF. The CDR3 DNA reads as TGTGCCAGCAGTTTAAGGGGGCAAAGCACAGATACGCAGTATTTT.

The sample holds many counts of this clone. The J gene is TRBJ2-2, the V gene TRBV7-9; TRBD2 aligns across 12 bases. This CDR3 region has 16 residues. The V gene's germline CDR1 is SEHNR and CDR2 FQNEAQ (reference sequence). The V segment lost 5 bases and the J segment 4 bases; nucleotides outside the gene matches: 5. CDR3 sequence reads: CASSQTSGRLTGELFF. DNA of the CDR3: TGTGCCAGCAGCCAAACTAGCGGGAGGCTCACCGGGGAGCTGTTTTTT.

J is TRBJ1-6 and V is TRBV19; 7 bases map to TRBD1. The CDR3 is 15 amino acids. V shed 6 bases, J shed 5 bases, and the junction held 7 bases outside the gene matches. Germline lookup yields CDR1 LNHDA and CDR2 SQIVND (reference sequence). The CDR3 loop reads CASSTTTGHNSPLHF. For the CDR3, the DNA is TGTGCCAGTAGCACAACGACAGGGCATAATTCACCCCTCCACTTT.

This chain uses TRBV7-8 with TRBJ1-2, with 11 bases lining up with TRBD1. Germline V CDR1 and CDR2: SGHVS, FQNEAQ. The CDR3 contains 16 residues. The ends lost 3 bases at V and 4 bases at J; junction bases unmatched: 7. The CDR3 bases are TGTGCCAGCAGCTTGCGTGGGGACAGGGGGGCCTATGGCTACACCTTC. Translating it yields CASSLRGDRGAYGYTF.

This clone was seen only once. The chain carries TRBV7-6 and TRBJ2-3; D is ambiguous. The V gene's germline CDR1 is SGHVS and CDR2 FNYEAQ. The CDR3 is 15 residues long. The V end lost 1 base, the J end lost 2 bases, and 10 bases lay between the germline ends. The CDR3 sequence is CASSLGNTHTDTQYF. The CDR3 DNA reads TGTGCCAGCAGCTTAGGAAACACCCACACAGATACGCAGTATTTT.

This clone came up once. The chain is built from TRBV27 and TRBJ1-6; D is uncertain. Germline V gives CDR1 MNHEY, CDR2 SMNVEV (reference sequence). CDR3 size: 15 residues. V lost 4 bases and J 14 bases, leaving 21 bases between the germline ends. CDR3 sequence reads: CASSSRGLVQVTLHF. The CDR3, as DNA: TGTGCCAGCAGTTCCCGTGGCCTGGTCCAAGTAACCCTCCACTTT.

CDR3 sequence (DNA): TGTGCCAGCAGCAGCACAGGGGGCGATCAGCCCCAGCATTTT. It is translated as CASSSTGGDQPQHF. This chain uses TRBV3-1 (or the pseudogene TRBV3-2) with TRBJ1-5; 9 bases map to TRBD1. V shed 5 bases and J 5 bases; nucleotides not matched to a gene: 4. The CDR3 runs 14 residues. Germline V gene lookup returns CDR1 LGHDT and CDR2 YNNKEL (reference sequence).

The chain recombines TRBV5-1 with TRBJ2-5, with 7 bases aligning to TRBD2. Germline CDR1 reads SGHRS; CDR2 reads YFSETQ. The junction had 6 bases not matched to a gene; V was cut back by 6 bases and J by 1 base. The CDR3 is 14 amino acids. The CDR3 DNA follows: TGCGCCAGCACCCTCGGGGGGTCCCAAGAGACCCAGTACTTC. It specifies CASTLGGSQETQYF.

This clone was detected once. CDR3 region: CASSDGYTEAFF. CDR3 DNA: TGTGCCAGCAGTGACGGGTACACTGAAGCTTTCTTT. The chain recombines TRBV2 with TRBJ1-1; D unresolved. The germline V and J ends were trimmed by 3 bases and 3 bases, with 5 bases remaining between them. This CDR3 contains 12 residues. Germline V gene sequence: CDR1 SNHLY, CDR2 FYNNEI. Based on the CDR3 plus reference TRBV2 and TRBJ1-1, the full variable domain is EPEVTQTPSHQVTQMGQEVILRCVPISNHLYFYWYRQILGQKVEFLVSFYNNEISEKSEIFDDQFSVERPDGSNFTLKIRSTKLEDSAMYFCASSDGYTEAFFGQGTRLTVV.

The rearrangement uses TRBV5-1 and TRBJ1-4; TRBD1 aligns across 7 bases. The germline CDR1 and CDR2 sequences are SGHRS and YFSETQ. Germline trimming cut 3 bases from V and 4 bases from J; bases unmatched to any gene: 6. The CDR3 loop spans 15 amino acids. Written as DNA, the CDR3 is TGCGCCAGCAGCTACCAGACAGGGAATAATGAAAAACTGTTTTTT. Protein product: CASSYQTGNNEKLFF.

The rearrangement uses TRBV12-3 or TRBV12-4 and TRBJ2-7; maybe TRBD1 (6 bases). V lost 3 bases and J lost 2, with 8 bases in between. The CDR3 sequence is 13 residues long. CDR3 in DNA: TGTGCCAGCAGTTTCAGGGGACCCTACGAGCAGTACTTC. Its protein product is CASSFRGPYEQYF.

The V call is TRBV30, the J call TRBJ2-1; 7 nucleotides agree with TRBD2. V shed 5 bases and J 1 base; nucleotides not matched to a gene: 5. This CDR3 region has 14 residues. CDR1 is GTSNPN and CDR2 is SVGIG in the germline V gene (reference sequence). The CDR3 bases are TGTGCCTGGGAGAGCGGGGAATCCTACAATGAGCAGTTCTTC. Translating it yields CAWESGESYNEQFF.

This sequence joins TRBV18 and TRBJ1-1; TRBD1 matches at 8 bases. There are 16 residues in the CDR3. CDR1 and CDR2 from the germline V gene are KGHSH and LQKENI. The V gene end was trimmed by 5 bases and the J gene end by 3 bases; junction bases not matched to a gene: 11. DNA of the CDR3: TGTGCCAGCTCATCAGGACAGGGAAAGGTATACACTGAAGCTTTCTTT. Translation: CASSSGQGKVYTEAFF.

J is TRBJ2-1 and V is TRBV7-2, with TRBD2 identical over 12 bases. CDR1 SGHTA and CDR2 FQGNSA come from the germline V gene. V lost 4 bases to trimming and J lost 6 bases; unmatched junction nucleotides: 4. The CDR3 extends over 15 amino acids. The CDR3 DNA follows: TGTGCCAGCAGCTCTAGCGGGGGGGCGGTCAATGAGCAGTTCTTC. Its protein product is CASSSSGGAVNEQFF.

In nucleotides, the CDR3 is TGTGCCAGCAGCCAAGATCTTCAGCGGTTCTTC. Its translation: CASSQDLQRFF. The V call is TRBV3-1 (or the pseudogene TRBV3-2), the J call TRBJ2-1; no reliable D call. Trimming removed 0 bases from V and 15 bases from J, with 9 bases in between. This CDR3 region has 11 residues. CDR1 and CDR2 from the germline V gene are LGHDT and YNNKEL (reference sequence).

The J gene is TRBJ2-5, the V gene TRBV5-5, with 9 bases identical to TRBD1. There are 15 residues in the CDR3. CDR1 SGHKS and CDR2 YYEKEE come from the germline V gene (reference sequence). With 4 bases clipped from V and 4 bases from J, the junction kept 8 bases outside the gene matches. As DNA, the CDR3 is TGTGCCAGCAGCACAATCCGGGACAGGGTAGAGACCCAGTACTTC. Translated, it gives CASSTIRDRVETQYF.

This chain uses TRBV12-5 with TRBJ1-2; TRBD1 matches at 8 bases. CDR3 size: 14 residues. J was trimmed by 4 bases and V by 3 bases; bases with no gene match: 4. Germline loops: CDR1 LGHNT, CDR2 FRNRAP. The CDR3 DNA sequence: TGTGCTAGTGGTTTCTGGACAGGGCTCTATGGCTACACCTTC. It codes for CASGFWTGLYGYTF.

This clone has a single count. This chain joins TRBV3-1 (or the pseudogene TRBV3-2) and TRBJ1-1, with unresolved D. The CDR3 is 13 amino acids. V shed 4 bases and J shed 1 base, with 7 bases lying between them. Germline CDR1 reads LGHDT; CDR2 reads YNNKEL (reference sequence). The CDR3 bases are TGTGCCAGCAGCCGTAACAAGAACACTGAAGCTTTCTTT. Protein product: CASSRNKNTEAFF.